Listed here is a single T cell receptor (beta chain). The sample is drawn from a study of shared clonotypes between healthy human individuals. Produced via immunoSEQ multiplex PCR; TCRdb's table is partial and in-frame only. The sample has millions of clones; just over 90% are singletons. Trimming left V 2 bases short and J 4 bases short, with 14 bases between. The CDR3 is made up of 15 amino acids. Germline V CDR1 and CDR2: MNHEY, SVGAGI. CD45RO-negative cells were positively selected for CCR7, leaving out terminally differentiated effector memory CD45RA+ cells. What was sequenced was naive CD8+ T cells from PBMCs. The chain employs TRBV6-5 and TRBJ1-2; D is uncertain. This sequence originates from a man between 18 and 35 years old in good health. Some clones in this sample may be carry-over from other donors' samples. The CDR3 DNA is TGTGCCAGCAGTTACAGGACTACCTCCAGCTATGGCTACACCTTC. Amino acids: CASSYRTTSSYGYTF.